The rows below give T cell receptor beta chains drawn from one sample of a study of T cell responses to AZD1222 COVID-19 vaccine. The data were produced by immunoSEQ multiplex PCR, yet TCRdb's version contains in-frame clones alone and is incomplete. Here the sample spans 110,000 or so clones, approximately 90% being singletons. Sequenced material: peripheral blood, taken on day 0 of AZD1222 vaccination. The receptors were gathered from an adult in good health. Both conserved end residues are part of each CDR3. The order of the fields is clone size, J gene, D gene, V gene, CDR3 DNA, CDR3 protein. The D gene is left open where the match is weak. Not all rows give a size; the values are once, few, many and, for expanded clones, a class.

size: NA
J: TRBJ2-7
D: TRBD2
V: TRBV5-6
DNA: TGTGCCAGCAGCTTTTTGCTAGCGGGGGTCTACGAGCAGTACTTC
CDR3: CASSFLLAGVYEQYF

size: NA
J: TRBJ1-2
D: NA
V: TRBV27
DNA: TGTGCCAGCAGTTCGACAGGCTATGGCTACACCTTC
CDR3: CASSSTGYGYTF

size: NA
J: TRBJ1-1
D: NA
V: TRBV2
DNA: TGTGCCAGCAGTGGACTCGTCGGGGACACTGAAGCTTTCTTT
CDR3: CASSGLVGDTEAFF

size: NA
J: TRBJ1-2
D: TRBD1
V: TRBV7-2
DNA: TGTGCCAGCAGCCCTCGGACAGGGAATGGGTTAGGCTACACCTTC
CDR3: CASSPRTGNGLGYTF

size: once
J: TRBJ2-7
D: TRBD1
V: TRBV6-2/TRBV6-3
DNA: TGTGCCAGCATCCCCGGGACAGCCCGAGTTTACTCCTACGAGCAGTACTTC
CDR3: CASIPGTARVYSYEQYF

size: NA
J: TRBJ1-2
D: NA
V: TRBV3-1/TRBV3-2
DNA: TGTGCCAGCAGCCGGAGTGACAGCCCTAACTATGGCTACACCTTC
CDR3: CASSRSDSPNYGYTF

size: NA
J: TRBJ1-1
D: NA
V: TRBV5-1
DNA: TGCGCCAGCAGCTTGATAGACCAGGGAACTGAAGCTTTCTTT
CDR3: CASSLIDQGTEAFF

size: once
J: TRBJ1-3
D: NA
V: TRBV30
DNA: TGTGCCTGGAGTATTCGAGGGTCACCGGACAGACTCAACACCATATATTTT
CDR3: CAWSIRGSPDRLNTIYF

size: NA
J: TRBJ2-7
D: NA
V: TRBV6-5
DNA: TGTGCCAGCATCCAGACCGGACTACCTCCCTACGAGCAGTACTTC
CDR3: CASIQTGLPPYEQYF

size: once
J: TRBJ1-2
D: NA
V: TRBV10-2
DNA: TGCGCCAGCAGTGAGCTCTCGCACCTCAACTATGGCTACACCTTC
CDR3: CASSELSHLNYGYTF

size: NA
J: TRBJ1-5
D: TRBD1
V: TRBV5-5
DNA: TGTGCCAGCAGCTTGGGACAGGGGGTCGGTCAGCCCCAGCATTTT
CDR3: CASSLGQGVGQPQHF

size: NA
J: TRBJ1-6
D: TRBD1
V: TRBV27
DNA: TGTGCCAGCAGTCCCAGACAGGGGGGTTTGGCCCTCCACTTT
CDR3: CASSPRQGGLALHF

size: NA
J: TRBJ2-1
D: TRBD2
V: TRBV19
DNA: TGTGCCAGTAAGGGAAGCGGGGGGCCGAGCTCCTACAATGAGCAGTTCTTC
CDR3: CASKGSGGPSSYNEQFF

size: NA
J: TRBJ1-2
D: NA
V: TRBV11-2
DNA: TGTGCCAGCAGCTTAGATCGTTCGACAGATGGCTACACCTTC
CDR3: CASSLDRSTDGYTF

size: NA
J: TRBJ1-1
D: NA
V: TRBV25-1
DNA: TGTGCCAGCAGTGAAATTACGGGCAGTCGCGCTTTCTTT
CDR3: CASSEITGSRAFF

size: NA
J: TRBJ2-7
D: NA
V: TRBV6-5
DNA: TGTGCCAGCATCTGGGCCCCCTACGAGCAGTACTTC
CDR3: CASIWAPYEQYF

size: once
J: TRBJ1-4
D: NA
V: TRBV5-6
DNA: TGTGCCAGCAGCTTTGGGAATAATGAAAAACTGTTTTTT
CDR3: CASSFGNNEKLFF

size: NA
J: TRBJ1-3
D: NA
V: TRBV7-9
DNA: TGTGCCAGCAGCTATGTAGTTGCGAGCTCTGGAAACACCATATATTTT
CDR3: CASSYVVASSGNTIYF

size: NA
J: TRBJ2-2
D: NA
V: TRBV9
DNA: TGTGCCAGCAAACGGCAGCCCAACACCGGGGAGCTGTTTTTT
CDR3: CASKRQPNTGELFF

size: NA
J: TRBJ2-1
D: TRBD2
V: TRBV4-3
DNA: TGCGCCAGCAGCCAAGATGGACTTGACGGACTAGCGGGCTTCAATGAGCAGTTCTTC
CDR3: CASSQDGLDGLAGFNEQFF

size: once
J: TRBJ1-1
D: TRBD1
V: TRBV14
DNA: TGTGCCAGCAGCCTGGACAGGGTGGCTTTCTTT
CDR3: CASSLDRVAFF

size: NA
J: TRBJ1-4
D: NA
V: TRBV30
DNA: TGTGCCTGGAGTGGGAGGAGGGCTAATGAAAAACTGTTTTTT
CDR3: CAWSGRRANEKLFF

size: once
J: TRBJ2-7
D: NA
V: TRBV5-1
DNA: TGCGCCAGCAGCCCTAGACACACAGCCTACGAGCAGTACTTC
CDR3: CASSPRHTAYEQYF

size: NA
J: TRBJ2-7
D: NA
V: TRBV7-2
DNA: TGTGCCAGCAGCGGGGACACTCGAGGCGAGCAGTACTTC
CDR3: CASSGDTRGEQYF

size: NA
J: TRBJ1-2
D: TRBD1
V: TRBV9
DNA: TGTGCCAGCAGCAACACCCGGGACAGGACTAACTATGGCTACACCTTC
CDR3: CASSNTRDRTNYGYTF

size: NA
J: TRBJ1-2
D: TRBD1
V: TRBV19
DNA: TGTGCCAGTAGATCACGACAGGGGGCGAGCTATGGCTACACCTTC
CDR3: CASRSRQGASYGYTF

size: few
J: TRBJ2-1
D: TRBD2
V: TRBV11-3
DNA: TGTGCCAGCAGCTTAGGGACTAGCGGGGGGGCCAATGAGCAGTTCTTC
CDR3: CASSLGTSGGANEQFF

size: NA
J: TRBJ1-4
D: NA
V: TRBV5-1
DNA: TGCGCCAGCAGCCCGGAAGGGGGTACAACTAATGAAAAACTGTTTTTT
CDR3: CASSPEGGTTNEKLFF

size: NA
J: TRBJ2-2
D: NA
V: TRBV19
DNA: TGTGCCAGTAGTAGCGCCGGGGAGCTGTTTTTT
CDR3: CASSSAGELFF

size: NA
J: TRBJ1-5
D: TRBD1
V: TRBV29-1
DNA: TGCAGCGTTGTTGACAGGGGCAATCAGCCCCAGCATTTT
CDR3: CSVVDRGNQPQHF

size: few
J: TRBJ1-4
D: NA
V: TRBV7-8
DNA: TGTGCCAGCAGCCCAGGGAATGAAAAACTGTTTTTT
CDR3: CASSPGNEKLFF

size: NA
J: TRBJ2-1
D: NA
V: TRBV9
DNA: TGTGCCAGCAGCGTAGCTATGGGACTCCGGACTGGGTACAATGAGCAGTTCTTC
CDR3: CASSVAMGLRTGYNEQFF

size: once
J: TRBJ2-5
D: TRBD2
V: TRBV29-1
DNA: TGCAGCGTGCTGACTAGCGGGGGGGCCCGAGAGACCCAGTACTTC
CDR3: CSVLTSGGARETQYF

size: NA
J: TRBJ1-1
D: TRBD1
V: TRBV18
DNA: TGTGCCAGCTCACCAGAGACAGGGGGCACTGAAGCTTTCTTT
CDR3: CASSPETGGTEAFF

size: NA
J: TRBJ2-3
D: NA
V: TRBV12-3/TRBV12-4
DNA: TGTGCCAGCAGCCCCGGTGGGTCAGATACGCAGTATTTT
CDR3: CASSPGGSDTQYF

size: NA
J: TRBJ1-1
D: TRBD1
V: TRBV19
DNA: TGTGCCAGTAGTATACCGACAGGGTCGAACACTGAAGCTTTCTTT
CDR3: CASSIPTGSNTEAFF